The entry below gives a single T cell receptor (beta chain) sequence along with its context. The germline V gene encodes CDR1 DFQATT and CDR2 SNEGSKA (reference sequence). The CDR3 has 13 amino acids. Trimming stripped 4 bases from V and 7 bases from J, with 11 bases between. This sample was included in a study of T-cell memory formation after mild COVID-19. Study-level background: TCR clusters were mostly confined to one donor each.

TCRdb independently ran MiXCR on the 5' RACE reads; one entry per CDR3 protein. Among 400,000 or so distinct CDR3 sequences listed, over 15% were seen once. Sequencing was performed on PBMCs or a T cell subset sorted from them (not recorded which). The chain has TRBV20-1 and TRBJ1-6, with a possible D match to TRBD1 (5 bases). This TCR was sampled from an adult woman who had mild COVID-19 (a few samples of this study predate the infection). Cell type and time point are not known. The CDR3 DNA reads TGCAGTGCTATCGGGGCGGGGAATTCACCCCTCCACTTT. It translates to CSAIGAGNSPLHF.